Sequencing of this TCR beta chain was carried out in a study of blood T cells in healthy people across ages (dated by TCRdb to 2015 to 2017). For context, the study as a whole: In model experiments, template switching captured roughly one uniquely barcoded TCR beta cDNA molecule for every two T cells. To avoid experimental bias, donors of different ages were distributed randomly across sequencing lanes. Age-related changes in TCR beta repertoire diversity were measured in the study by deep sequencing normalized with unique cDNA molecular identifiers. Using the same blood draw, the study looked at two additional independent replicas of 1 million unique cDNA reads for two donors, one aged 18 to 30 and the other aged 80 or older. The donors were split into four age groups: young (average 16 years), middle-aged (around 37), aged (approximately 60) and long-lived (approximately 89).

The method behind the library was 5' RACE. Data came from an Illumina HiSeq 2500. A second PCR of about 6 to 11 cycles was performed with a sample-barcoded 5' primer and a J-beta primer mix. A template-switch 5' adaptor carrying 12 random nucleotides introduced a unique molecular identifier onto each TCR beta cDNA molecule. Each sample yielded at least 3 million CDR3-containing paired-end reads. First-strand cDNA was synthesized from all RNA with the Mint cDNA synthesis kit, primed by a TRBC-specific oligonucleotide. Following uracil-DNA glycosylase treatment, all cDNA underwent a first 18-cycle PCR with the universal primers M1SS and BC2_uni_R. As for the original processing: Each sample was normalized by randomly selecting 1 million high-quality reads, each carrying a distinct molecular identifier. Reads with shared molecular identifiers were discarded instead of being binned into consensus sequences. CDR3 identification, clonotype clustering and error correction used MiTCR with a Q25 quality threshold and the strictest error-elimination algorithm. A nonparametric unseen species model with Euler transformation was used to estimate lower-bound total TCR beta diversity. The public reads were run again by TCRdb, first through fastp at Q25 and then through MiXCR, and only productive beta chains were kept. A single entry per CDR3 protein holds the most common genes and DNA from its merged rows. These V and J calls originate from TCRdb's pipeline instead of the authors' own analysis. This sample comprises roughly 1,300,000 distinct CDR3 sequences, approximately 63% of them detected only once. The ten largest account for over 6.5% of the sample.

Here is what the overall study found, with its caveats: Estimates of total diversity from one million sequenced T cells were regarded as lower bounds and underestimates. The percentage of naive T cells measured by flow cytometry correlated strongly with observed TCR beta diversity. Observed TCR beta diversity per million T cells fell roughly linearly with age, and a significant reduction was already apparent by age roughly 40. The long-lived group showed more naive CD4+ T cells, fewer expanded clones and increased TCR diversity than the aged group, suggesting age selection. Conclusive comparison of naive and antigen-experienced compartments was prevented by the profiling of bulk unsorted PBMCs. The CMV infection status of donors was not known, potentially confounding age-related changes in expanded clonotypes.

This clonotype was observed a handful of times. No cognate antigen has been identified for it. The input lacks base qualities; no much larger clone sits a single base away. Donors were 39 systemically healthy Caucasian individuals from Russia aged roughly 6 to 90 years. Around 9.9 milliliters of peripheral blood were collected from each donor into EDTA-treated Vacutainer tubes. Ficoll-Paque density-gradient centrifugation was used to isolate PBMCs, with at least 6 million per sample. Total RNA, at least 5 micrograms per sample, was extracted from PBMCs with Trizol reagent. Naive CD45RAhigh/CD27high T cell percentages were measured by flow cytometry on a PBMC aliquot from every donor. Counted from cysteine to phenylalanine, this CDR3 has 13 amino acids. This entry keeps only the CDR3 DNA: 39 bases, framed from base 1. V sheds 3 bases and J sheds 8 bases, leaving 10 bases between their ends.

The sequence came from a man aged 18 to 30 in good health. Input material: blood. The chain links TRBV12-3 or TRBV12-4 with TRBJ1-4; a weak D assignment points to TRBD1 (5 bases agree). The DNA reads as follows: TGTGCCAGCAGTTTTATGGGGCGAGAAAAACTGTTTTTT. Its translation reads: CASSFMGREKLFF.